The source of this T cell receptor beta chain is a study of graft-versus-host responses after intestinal transplantation. Overall study context: Recipients got multivisceral, liver-intestinal, or isolated intestinal transplants.

Study-level findings and limits: Detection of GvH clones occurred in recipient marrow, and some had their first appearance in ileum or blood. Graft-versus-host to host-versus-graft clonal ratios in allografts were high in patients with graft-donor T cell macrochimerism.

Turning to this clone: No antigen is known for it.

Profiled with immunoSEQ multiplex PCR; TCRdb holds only in-frame clones, not every one. The repertoire holds about 27,000 clones, with about 93% as singletons. Germline V gene data show CDR1 as LNHDA and CDR2 as SQIVND (reference sequence). V was clipped by 3 bases and J by 4 bases, with 12 bases between them. This CDR3 is built from 14 residues. V gene TRBV19 combines with J gene TRBJ1-2, with a weak D call TRBD1 (6 bases). The clonotype was recovered from a human patient who received an intestinal transplant, so some T cells may come from the graft donor. Source: PBMCs, taken just over 29 days after intestinal transplant. CDR3 DNA sequence: TGTGCCAGTAGTATCCAGGGGCCAGGCTATGGCTACACCTTC. Residues: CASSIQGPGYGYTF.